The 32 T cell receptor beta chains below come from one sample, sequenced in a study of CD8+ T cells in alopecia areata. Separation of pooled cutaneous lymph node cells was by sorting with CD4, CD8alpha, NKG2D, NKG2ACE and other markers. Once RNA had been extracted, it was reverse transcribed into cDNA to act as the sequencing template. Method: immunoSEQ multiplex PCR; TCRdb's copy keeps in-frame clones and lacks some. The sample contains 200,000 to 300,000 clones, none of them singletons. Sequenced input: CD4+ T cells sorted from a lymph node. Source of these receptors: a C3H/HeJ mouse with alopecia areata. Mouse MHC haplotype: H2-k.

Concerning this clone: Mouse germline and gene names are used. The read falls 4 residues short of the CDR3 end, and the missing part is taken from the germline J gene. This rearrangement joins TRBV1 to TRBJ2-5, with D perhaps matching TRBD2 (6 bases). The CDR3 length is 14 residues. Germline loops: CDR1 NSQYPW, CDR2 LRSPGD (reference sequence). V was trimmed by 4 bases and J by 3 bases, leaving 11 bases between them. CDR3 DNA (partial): TGCACCTGCAGTGTCCCGGGACTTCAAGAC. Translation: CTCSVPGLQD. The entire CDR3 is CTCSVPGLQDTQYF.

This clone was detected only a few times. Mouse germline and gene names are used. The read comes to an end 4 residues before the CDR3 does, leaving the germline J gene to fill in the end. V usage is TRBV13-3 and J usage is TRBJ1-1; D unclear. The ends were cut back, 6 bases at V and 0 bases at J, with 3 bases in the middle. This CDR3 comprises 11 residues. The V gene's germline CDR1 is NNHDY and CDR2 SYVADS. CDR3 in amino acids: CASKQNTEVFF. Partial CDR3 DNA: TGTGCCAGCAAACAGAACACA.

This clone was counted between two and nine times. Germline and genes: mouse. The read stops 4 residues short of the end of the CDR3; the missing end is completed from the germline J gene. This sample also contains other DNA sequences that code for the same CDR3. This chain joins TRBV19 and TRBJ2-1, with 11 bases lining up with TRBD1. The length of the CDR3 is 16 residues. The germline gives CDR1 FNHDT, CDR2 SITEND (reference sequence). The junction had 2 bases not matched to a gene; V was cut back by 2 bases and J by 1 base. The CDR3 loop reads CASSIGTGGNYAEQFF. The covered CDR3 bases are TGTGCCAGCAGTATCGGGACAGGGGGAAACTATGCT.

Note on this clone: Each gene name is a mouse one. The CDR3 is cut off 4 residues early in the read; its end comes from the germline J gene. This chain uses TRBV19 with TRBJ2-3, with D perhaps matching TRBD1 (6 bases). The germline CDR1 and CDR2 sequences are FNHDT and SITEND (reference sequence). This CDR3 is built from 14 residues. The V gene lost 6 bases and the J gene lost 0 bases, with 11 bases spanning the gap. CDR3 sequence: CASTRDNSAETLYF. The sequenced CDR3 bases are TGTGCCAGCACCAGGGACAATAGTGCAGAA.

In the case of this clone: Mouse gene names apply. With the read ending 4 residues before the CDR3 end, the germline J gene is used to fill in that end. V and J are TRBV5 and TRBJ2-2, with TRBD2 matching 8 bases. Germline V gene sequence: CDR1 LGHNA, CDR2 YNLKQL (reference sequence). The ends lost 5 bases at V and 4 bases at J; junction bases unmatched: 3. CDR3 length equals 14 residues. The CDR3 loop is CASSRLGPTGQLYF. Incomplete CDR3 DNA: TGTGCCAGCAGCAGACTGGGGCCCACCGGG.

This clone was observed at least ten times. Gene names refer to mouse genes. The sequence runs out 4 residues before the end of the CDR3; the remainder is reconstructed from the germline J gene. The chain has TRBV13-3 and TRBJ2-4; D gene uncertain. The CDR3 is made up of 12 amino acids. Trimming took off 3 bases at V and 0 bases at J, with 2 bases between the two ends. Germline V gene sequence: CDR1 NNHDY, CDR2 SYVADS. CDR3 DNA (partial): TGTGCCAGCAGTGCTAGTCAAAAC. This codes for CASSASQN. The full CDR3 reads CASSASQNTLYF.

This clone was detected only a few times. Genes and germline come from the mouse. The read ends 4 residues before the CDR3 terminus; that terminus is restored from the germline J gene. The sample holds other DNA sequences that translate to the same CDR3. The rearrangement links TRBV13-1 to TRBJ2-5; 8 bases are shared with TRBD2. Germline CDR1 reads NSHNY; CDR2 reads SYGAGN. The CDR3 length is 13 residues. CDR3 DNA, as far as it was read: TGTGCCAGCAGTTCCGGGACTGGAGAC. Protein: CASSSGTGD. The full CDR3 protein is CASSSGTGDTQYF.

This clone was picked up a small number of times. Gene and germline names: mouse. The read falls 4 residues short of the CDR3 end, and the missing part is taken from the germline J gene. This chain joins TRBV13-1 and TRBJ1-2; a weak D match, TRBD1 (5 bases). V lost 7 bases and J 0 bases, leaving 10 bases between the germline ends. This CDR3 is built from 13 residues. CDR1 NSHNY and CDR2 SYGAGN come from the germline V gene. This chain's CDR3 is CASVQGANSDYTF. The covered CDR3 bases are TGTGCCAGCGTTCAGGGTGCAAACTCC.

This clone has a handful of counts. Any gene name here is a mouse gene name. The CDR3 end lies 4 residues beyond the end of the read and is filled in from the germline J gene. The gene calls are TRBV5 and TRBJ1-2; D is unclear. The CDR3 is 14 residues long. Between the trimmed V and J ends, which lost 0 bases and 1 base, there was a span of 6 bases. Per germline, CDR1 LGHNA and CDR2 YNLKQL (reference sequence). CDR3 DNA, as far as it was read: TGTGCCAGCAGCCAAGAACAGTTAAACTCC. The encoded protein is CASSQEQLNS. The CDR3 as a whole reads CASSQEQLNSDYTF.

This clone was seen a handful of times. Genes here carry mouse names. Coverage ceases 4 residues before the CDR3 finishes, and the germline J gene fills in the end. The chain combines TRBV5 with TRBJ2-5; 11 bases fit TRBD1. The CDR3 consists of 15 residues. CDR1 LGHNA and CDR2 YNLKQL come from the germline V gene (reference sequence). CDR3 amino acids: CASSRDRGKEDTQYF. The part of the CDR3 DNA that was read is TGTGCCAGCAGCCGGGACAGGGGGAAGGAAGAC.

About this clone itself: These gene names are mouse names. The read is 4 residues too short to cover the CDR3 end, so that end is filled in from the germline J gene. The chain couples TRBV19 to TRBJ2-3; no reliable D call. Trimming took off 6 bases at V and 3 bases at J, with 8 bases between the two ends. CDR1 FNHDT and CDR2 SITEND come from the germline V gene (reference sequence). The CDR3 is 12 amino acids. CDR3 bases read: TGTGCCAGCACACTGCGGGCAGAA. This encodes CASTLRAE. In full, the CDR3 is CASTLRAETLYF.

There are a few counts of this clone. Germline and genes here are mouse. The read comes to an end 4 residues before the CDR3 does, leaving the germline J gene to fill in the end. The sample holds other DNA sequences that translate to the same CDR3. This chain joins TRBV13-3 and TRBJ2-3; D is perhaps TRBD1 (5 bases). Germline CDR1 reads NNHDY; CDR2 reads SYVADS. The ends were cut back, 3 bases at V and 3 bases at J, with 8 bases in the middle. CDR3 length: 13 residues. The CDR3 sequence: CASSGGVAETLYF. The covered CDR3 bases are TGTGCCAGCAGTGGAGGGGTCGCAGAA.

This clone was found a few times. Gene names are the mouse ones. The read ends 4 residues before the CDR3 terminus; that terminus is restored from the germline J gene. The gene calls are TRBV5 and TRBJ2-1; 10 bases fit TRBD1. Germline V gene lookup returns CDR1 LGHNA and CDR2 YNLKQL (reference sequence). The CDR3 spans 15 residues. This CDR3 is CASSQEGQGRAEQFF. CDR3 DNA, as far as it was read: TGTGCCAGCAGCCAAGAGGGACAGGGGAGGGCT.

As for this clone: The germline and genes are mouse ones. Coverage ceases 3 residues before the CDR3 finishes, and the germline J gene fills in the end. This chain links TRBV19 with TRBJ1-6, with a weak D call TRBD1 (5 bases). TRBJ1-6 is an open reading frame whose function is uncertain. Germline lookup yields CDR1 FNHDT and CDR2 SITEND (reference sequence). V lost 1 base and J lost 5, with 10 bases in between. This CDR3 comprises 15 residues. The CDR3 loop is CASSIPRADNSPLYF. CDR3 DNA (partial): TGTGCCAGCAGTATACCCAGGGCGGATAATTCGCCC.

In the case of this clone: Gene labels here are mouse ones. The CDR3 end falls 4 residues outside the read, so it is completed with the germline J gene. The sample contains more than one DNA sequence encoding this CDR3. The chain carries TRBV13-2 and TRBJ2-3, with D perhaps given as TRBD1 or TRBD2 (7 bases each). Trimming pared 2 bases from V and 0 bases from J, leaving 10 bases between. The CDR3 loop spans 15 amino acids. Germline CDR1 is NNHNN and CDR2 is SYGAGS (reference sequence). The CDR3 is CASGDRGASAETLYF. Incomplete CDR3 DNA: TGTGCCAGCGGTGACAGGGGGGCTAGTGCAGAA.

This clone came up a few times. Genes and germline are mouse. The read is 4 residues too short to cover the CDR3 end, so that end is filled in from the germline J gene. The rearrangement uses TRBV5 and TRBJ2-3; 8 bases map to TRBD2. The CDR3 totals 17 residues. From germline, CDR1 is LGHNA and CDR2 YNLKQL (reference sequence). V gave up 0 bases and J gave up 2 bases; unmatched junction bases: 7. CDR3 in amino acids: CASSQDLRLGIAETLYF. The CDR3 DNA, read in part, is TGTGCCAGCAGCCAAGATCTGAGACTGGGGATTGCAGAA.

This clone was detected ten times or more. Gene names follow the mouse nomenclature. CDR3 residues: CASSPGTASDYTF. Incomplete CDR3 DNA: TGTGCCAGCTCTCCCGGGACAGCCTCC. V is TRBV12-1 and J is TRBJ1-2; 7 nucleotides match TRBD1. The read halts 4 residues ahead of the CDR3 end, with the missing end drawn from the germline J gene. Germline V CDR1 and CDR2: SGHSN, HYEKVE. The V gene end was trimmed by 2 bases and the J gene end by 4 bases; junction bases not matched to a gene: 3. This CDR3 contains 13 residues. Full variable domain (outside the CDR3, taken from reference TRBV12-1 and TRBJ1-2): DSGVVQSPRHIIKEKGGRSVLTCIPISGHSNVVWYQQTLGKELKFLIQHYEKVERDKGFLPSRFSVQQFDDYHSEMNMSALELEDSAMYFCASSPGTASDYTFGSGTRLLVI.

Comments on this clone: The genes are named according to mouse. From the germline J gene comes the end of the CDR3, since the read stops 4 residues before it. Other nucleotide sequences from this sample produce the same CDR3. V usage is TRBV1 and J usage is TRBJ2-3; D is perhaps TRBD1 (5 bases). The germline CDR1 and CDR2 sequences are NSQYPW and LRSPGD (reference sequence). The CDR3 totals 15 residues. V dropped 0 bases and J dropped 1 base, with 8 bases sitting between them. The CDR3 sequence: CTCSADRVGAETLYF. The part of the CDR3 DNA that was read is TGCACCTGCAGTGCAGACAGGGTTGGTGCAGAA.

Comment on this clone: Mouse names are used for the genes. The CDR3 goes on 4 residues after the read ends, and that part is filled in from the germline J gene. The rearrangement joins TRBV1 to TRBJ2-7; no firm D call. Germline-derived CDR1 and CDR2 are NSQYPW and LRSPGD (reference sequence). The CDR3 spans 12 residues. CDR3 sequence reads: CTCSADQNEQYF. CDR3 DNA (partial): TGCACCTGCAGTGCAGATCAGAAT.

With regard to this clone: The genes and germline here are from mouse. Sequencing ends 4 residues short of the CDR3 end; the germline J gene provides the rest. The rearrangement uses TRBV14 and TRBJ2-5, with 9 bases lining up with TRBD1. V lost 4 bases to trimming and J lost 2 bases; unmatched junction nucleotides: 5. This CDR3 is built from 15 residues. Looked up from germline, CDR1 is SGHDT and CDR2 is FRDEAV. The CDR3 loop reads CASSPPGQGQDTQYF. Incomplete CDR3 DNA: TGTGCCAGCAGTCCACCGGGACAGGGCCAAGAC.

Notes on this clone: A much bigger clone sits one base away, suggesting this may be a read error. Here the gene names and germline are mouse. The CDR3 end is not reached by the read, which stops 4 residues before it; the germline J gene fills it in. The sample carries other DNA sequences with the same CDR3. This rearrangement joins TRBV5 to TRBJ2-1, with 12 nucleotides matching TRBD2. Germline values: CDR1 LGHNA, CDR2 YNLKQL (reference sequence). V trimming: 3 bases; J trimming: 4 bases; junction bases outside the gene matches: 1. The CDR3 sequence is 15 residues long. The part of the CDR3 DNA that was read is TGTGCCAGCAGCCACGGGACTGGGGGGTATGCT. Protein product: CASSHGTGGYA. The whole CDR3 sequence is CASSHGTGGYAEQFF.

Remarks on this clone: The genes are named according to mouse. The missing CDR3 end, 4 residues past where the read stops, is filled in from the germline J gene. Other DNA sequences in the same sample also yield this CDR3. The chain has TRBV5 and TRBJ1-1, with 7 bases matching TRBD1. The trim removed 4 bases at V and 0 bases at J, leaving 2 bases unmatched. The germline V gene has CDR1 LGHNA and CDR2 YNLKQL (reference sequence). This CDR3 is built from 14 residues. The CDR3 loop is CASSPGQTNTEVFF. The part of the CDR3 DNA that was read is TGTGCCAGCAGCCCGGGACAGACAAACACA.

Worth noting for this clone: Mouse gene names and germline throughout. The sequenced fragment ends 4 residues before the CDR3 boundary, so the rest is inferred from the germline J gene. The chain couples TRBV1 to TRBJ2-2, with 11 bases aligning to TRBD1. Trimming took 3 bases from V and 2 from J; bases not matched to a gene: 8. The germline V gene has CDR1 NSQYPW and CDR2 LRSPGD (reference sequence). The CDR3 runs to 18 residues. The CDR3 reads CTCSALRTGGANTGQLYF. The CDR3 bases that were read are TGCACCTGCAGTGCCCTCCGGACAGGGGGCGCGAACACCGGG.

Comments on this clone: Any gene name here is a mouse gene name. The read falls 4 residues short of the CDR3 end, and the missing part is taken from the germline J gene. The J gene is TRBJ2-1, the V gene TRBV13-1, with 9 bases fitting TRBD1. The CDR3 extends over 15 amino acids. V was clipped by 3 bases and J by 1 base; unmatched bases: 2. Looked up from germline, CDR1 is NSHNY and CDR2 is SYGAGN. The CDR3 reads CASSGDRENYAEQFF. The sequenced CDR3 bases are TGTGCCAGCAGTGGGGACAGGGAGAACTATGCT.

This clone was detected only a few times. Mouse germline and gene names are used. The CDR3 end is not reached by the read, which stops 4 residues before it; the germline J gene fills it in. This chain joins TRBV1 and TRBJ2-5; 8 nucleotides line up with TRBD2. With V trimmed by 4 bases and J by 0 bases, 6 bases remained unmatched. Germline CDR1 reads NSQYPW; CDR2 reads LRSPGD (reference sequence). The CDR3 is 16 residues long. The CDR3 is CTCSVAGGLNQDTQYF. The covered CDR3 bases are TGCACCTGCAGTGTTGCTGGGGGGCTTAACCAAGAC.

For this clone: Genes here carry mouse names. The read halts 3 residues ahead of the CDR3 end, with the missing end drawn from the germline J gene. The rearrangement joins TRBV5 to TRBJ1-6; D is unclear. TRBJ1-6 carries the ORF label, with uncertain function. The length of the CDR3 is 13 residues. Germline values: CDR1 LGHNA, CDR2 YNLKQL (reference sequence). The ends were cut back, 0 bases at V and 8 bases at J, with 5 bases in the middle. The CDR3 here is CASSQDGYSPLYF. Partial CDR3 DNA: TGTGCCAGCAGCCAAGATGGTTATTCGCCC.

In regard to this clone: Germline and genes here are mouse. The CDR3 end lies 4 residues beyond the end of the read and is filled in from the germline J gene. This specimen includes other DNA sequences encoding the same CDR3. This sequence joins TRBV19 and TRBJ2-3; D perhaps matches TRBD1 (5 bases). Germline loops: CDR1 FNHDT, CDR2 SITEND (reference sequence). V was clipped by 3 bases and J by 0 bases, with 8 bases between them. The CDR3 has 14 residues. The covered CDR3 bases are TGTGCCAGCAGTACCCAGGGTAGTGCAGAA. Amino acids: CASSTQGSAE. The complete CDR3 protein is CASSTQGSAETLYF.

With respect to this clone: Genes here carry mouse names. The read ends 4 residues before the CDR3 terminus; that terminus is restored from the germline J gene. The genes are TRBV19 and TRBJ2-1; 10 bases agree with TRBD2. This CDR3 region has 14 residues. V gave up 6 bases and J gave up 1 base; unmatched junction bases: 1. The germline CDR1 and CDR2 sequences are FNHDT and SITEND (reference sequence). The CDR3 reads CASNWGGNYAEQFF. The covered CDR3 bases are TGTGCCAGCAACTGGGGGGGGAACTATGCT.

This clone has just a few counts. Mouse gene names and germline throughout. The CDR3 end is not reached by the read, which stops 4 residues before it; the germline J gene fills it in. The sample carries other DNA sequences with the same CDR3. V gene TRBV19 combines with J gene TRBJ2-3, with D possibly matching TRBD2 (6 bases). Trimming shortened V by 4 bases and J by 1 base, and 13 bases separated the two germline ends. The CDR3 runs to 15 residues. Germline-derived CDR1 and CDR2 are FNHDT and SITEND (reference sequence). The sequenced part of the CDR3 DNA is TGTGCCAGCAGTCAGACTGGTGGAGGTGCAGAA. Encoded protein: CASSQTGGGAE. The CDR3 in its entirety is CASSQTGGGAETLYF.

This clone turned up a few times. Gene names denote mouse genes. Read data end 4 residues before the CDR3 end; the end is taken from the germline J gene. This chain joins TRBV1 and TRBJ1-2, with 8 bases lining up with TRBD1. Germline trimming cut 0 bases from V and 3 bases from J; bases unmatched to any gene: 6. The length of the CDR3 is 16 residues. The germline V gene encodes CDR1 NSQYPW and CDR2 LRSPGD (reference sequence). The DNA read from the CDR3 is TGCACCTGCAGTGCAGATCGCCGGACAGGGCACTCC. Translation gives CTCSADRRTGHS. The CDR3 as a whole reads CTCSADRRTGHSDYTF.

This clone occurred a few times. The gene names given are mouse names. The sequenced CDR3 bases are TGTGCCAGCAGCACAGCAAACACCGGG. This encodes CASSTANTG. The entire CDR3 reads CASSTANTGQLYF. V usage is TRBV13-3 and J usage is TRBJ2-2; the D is unclear. The CDR3 end is not reached by the read, which stops 4 residues before it; the germline J gene fills it in. Between the trimmed V and J ends, which lost 5 bases and 0 bases, there was a span of 5 bases. Germline CDR1 NNHDY, CDR2 SYVADS. The length of the CDR3 is 13 residues.

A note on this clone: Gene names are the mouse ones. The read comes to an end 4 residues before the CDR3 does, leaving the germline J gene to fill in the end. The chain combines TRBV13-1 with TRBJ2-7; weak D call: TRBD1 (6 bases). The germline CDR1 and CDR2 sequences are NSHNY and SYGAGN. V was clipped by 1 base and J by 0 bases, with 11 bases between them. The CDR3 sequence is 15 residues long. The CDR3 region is CASSDRRDNSYEQYF. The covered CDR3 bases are TGTGCCAGCAGTGATCGGCGGGACAACTCCTAT.